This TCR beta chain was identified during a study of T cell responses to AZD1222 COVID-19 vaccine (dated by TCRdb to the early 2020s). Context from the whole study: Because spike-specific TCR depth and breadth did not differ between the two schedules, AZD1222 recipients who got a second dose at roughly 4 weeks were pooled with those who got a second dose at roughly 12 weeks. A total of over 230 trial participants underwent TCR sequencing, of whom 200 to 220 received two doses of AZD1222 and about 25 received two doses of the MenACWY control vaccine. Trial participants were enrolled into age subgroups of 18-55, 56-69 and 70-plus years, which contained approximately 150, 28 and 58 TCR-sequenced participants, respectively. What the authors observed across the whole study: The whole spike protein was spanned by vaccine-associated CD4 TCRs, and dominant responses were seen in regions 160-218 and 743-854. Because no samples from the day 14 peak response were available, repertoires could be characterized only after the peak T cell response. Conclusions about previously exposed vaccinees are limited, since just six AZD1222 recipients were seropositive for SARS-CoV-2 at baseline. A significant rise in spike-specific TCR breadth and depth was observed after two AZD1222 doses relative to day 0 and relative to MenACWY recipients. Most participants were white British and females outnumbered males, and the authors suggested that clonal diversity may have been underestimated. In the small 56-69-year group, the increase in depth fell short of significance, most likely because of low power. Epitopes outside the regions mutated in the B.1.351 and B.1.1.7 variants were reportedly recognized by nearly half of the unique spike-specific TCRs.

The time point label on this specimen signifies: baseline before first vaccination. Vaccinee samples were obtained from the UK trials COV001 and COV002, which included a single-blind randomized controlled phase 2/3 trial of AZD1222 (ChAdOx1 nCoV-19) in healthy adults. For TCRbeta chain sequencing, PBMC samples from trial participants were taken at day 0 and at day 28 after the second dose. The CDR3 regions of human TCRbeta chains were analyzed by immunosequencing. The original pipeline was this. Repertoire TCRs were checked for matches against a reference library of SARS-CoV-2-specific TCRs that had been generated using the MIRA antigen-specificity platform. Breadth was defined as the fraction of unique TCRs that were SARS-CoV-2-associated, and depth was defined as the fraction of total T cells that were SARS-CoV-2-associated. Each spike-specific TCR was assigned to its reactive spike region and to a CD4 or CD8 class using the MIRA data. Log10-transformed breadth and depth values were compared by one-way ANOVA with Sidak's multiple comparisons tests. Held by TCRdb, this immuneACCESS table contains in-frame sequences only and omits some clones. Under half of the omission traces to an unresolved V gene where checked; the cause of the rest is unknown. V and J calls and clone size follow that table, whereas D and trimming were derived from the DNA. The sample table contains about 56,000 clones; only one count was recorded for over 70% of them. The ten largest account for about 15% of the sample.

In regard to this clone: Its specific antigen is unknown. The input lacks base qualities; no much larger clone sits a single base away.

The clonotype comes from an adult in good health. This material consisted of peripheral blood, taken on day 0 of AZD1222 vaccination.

The nucleotide sequence is given as TGTGCCAGCAGCTTAGCACGGAGCTCCTACAATGAGCAGTTCTTC. This gives the protein CASSLARSSYNEQFF. The rearrangement joined TRBV7-8 to TRBJ2-1, with no confident D gene call. The V and J ends are trimmed by 0 bases and 0 bases, leaving 6 bases between them. The CDR3 contains 15 residues, cysteine and phenylalanine counted. The CDR3 DNA has 45 bases and is translated from base 1. For CDR1 and CDR2, the germline V gene lists SGHVS and FQNEAQ.